This T cell receptor (beta chain) was observed in a study of neurological immune-mediated disorders. Synthesis of cDNA was performed by 5'RACE using 10-nucleotide random UMIs. TCRdb called the 5' RACE reads again in MiXCR, with one record for every CDR3 protein. The repertoire holds about 84,000 distinct CDR3 sequences, with roughly 4.5% as singletons. Time point specified: longitudinal time-point 3. In this sample, this clonotype turned up many times. Germline V lookup: CDR1 LGHNA, CDR2 YNFKEQ. This CDR3 has 17 residues. Trimming cost V 6 bases and J 2 bases; bases outside gene matches: 9. V usage is TRBV4-2 and J usage is TRBJ2-7, with TRBD2 identical over 14 bases. Sequenced material: PBMCs. The receptor was isolated from a woman aged 60-75 years with multiple sclerosis. CDR3 protein: CASRRTSGGSETYEQYF. In DNA, the CDR3 is TGTGCCAGCAGACGGACTAGCGGGGGGAGTGAGACCTACGAGCAGTACTTC.